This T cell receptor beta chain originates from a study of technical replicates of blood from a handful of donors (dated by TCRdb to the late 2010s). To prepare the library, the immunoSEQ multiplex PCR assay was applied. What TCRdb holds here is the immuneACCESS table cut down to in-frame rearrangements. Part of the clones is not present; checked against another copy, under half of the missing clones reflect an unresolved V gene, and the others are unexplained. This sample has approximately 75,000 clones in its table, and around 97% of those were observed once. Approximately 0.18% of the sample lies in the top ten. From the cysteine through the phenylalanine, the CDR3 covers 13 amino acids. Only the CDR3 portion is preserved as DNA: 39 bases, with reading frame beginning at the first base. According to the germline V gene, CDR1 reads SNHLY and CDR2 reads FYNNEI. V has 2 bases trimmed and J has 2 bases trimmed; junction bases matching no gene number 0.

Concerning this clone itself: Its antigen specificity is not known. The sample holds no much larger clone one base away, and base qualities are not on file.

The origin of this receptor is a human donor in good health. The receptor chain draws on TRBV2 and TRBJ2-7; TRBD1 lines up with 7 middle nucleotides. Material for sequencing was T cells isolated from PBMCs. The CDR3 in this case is CASSEQGAYEQYF. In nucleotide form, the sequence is TGTGCCAGCAGTGAACAGGGGGCCTACGAGCAGTACTTC.